Listed below are T cell receptor beta chains from one sample, sequenced in a study of blood T cell repertoires in COVID-19. Assay: immunoSEQ multiplex PCR; the TCRdb copy retains only in-frame clones and omits some. The profile shows a few hundred thousand clones, approximately 77% of them singletons. The sample was peripheral blood. All receptors come from a young woman with acute or convalescent COVID-19. Both conserved end residues are part of each CDR3. A D gene is named only where the DNA matches it firmly. Expanded clones get a size class; other rows say once, few or many, or leave the size out.

TRBJ2-1 TRBD2 TRBV7-2 . CASRSSGSPQNEQFF TGTGCCAGCAGATCTAGCGGGAGCCCCCAGAATGAGCAGTTCTTC
TRBJ1-6 . TRBV19 . CASSIQKGSAPLHF TGTGCCAGTAGTATACAGAAAGGGAGCGCACCCCTCCACTTT
TRBJ1-6 TRBD1 TRBV7-3 . CASSLQGAQNSPLHF TGTGCCAGCAGCTTACAGGGGGCGCAGAATTCACCCCTCCACTTT
TRBJ1-5 TRBD1 TRBV28 . CASSFHGTGDQPQHF TGTGCCAGCAGTTTTCACGGGACAGGGGACCAGCCCCAGCATTTT
TRBJ2-2 . TRBV5-4 once CASSLDRLAGELFF TGTGCCAGCAGCTTGGATCGGCTAGCCGGGGAGCTGTTTTTT
TRBJ1-2 . TRBV4-3 . CASSQDLTYLANYGYTF TGCGCCAGCAGCCAAGACCTTACCTATTTAGCTAACTATGGCTACACCTTC
TRBJ2-6 TRBD2 TRBV12-5 few CASGLVLGLAGPPQISGANVLTF TGTGCTAGTGGTTTGGTCCTGGGACTAGCGGGGCCCCCCCAAATATCTGGGGCCAACGTCCTGACTTTC
TRBJ1-5 TRBD1 TRBV28 few CASSLAGQGRQPQHF TGTGCCAGCAGTTTGGCGGGACAGGGCCGTCAGCCCCAGCATTTT
TRBJ1-3 TRBD1 TRBV3-1/TRBV3-2 . CASSQWTGYSGNTIYF TGTGCCAGCAGCCAATGGACAGGGTACTCTGGAAACACCATATATTTT
TRBJ2-7 . TRBV27 . CASSLGGLPGSEQYF TGTGCCAGCAGTTTGGGGGGGCTCCCCGGGTCCGAGCAGTACTTC
TRBJ2-3 . TRBV19 . CASSITPGMADTQYF TGTGCCAGTAGTATAACGCCGGGAATGGCAGATACGCAGTATTTT
TRBJ2-7 TRBD2 TRBV7-9 . CASSSETSGRAWEQYF TGTGCCAGCAGCTCCGAGACTAGCGGGAGGGCTTGGGAGCAGTACTTC
TRBJ1-2 TRBD1 TRBV4-1 . CASSQEVAGGRYGYTF TGCGCCAGCAGCCAAGAGGTGGCAGGGGGCCGGTATGGCTACACCTTC
TRBJ2-7 . TRBV7-9 . CASSPKSPPSGTSYEQYF TGTGCCAGCAGCCCTAAGAGCCCCCCCAGCGGAACATCCTACGAGCAGTACTTC
TRBJ2-5 . TRBV9 . CASSAHRDSRKETQYF TGTGCCAGCAGCGCCCACCGGGACTCGCGGAAAGAGACCCAGTACTTC
TRBJ2-5 TRBD2 TRBV19 . CASSMGLVPQETQYF TGTGCCAGTAGTATGGGACTAGTCCCTCAAGAGACCCAGTACTTC
TRBJ1-2 . TRBV6-2/TRBV6-3 . CASSSTDRSNYGYTF TGTGCCAGCAGCTCCACCGACAGGAGTAACTATGGCTACACCTTC
TRBJ1-1 . TRBV2 . CASRGGMNTEAFF TGTGCCAGCAGAGGCGGGATGAACACTGAAGCTTTCTTT
TRBJ1-4 TRBD1 TRBV9 . CASSEGQGKVNEKLFF TGTGCCAGCAGCGAAGGACAGGGCAAAGTTAATGAAAAACTGTTTTTT
TRBJ1-1 . TRBV6-6 many CASSYSARGDEAFF TGTGCCAGCAGTTACTCGGCCAGGGGCGATGAAGCTTTCTTT
TRBJ2-1 TRBD2 TRBV14 once CASSQGLGLAGAIEQFF TGTGCCAGCAGCCAAGGATTGGGACTAGCGGGAGCAATTGAGCAGTTCTTC
TRBJ2-7 . TRBV10-1 . CASSSTTPYEQYF TGCGCCAGCAGCTCGACGACTCCCTACGAGCAGTACTTC
TRBJ1-1 TRBD1 TRBV28 . CASSLSTTGDTEAFF TGTGCCAGCAGTTTATCAACGACAGGGGACACTGAAGCTTTCTTT
TRBJ2-7 TRBD2 TRBV7-8 . CASSLALAGVVEQYF TGTGCCAGCAGCTTAGCGCTAGCGGGAGTGGTCGAGCAGTACTTC
TRBJ1-3 . TRBV2 . CASSEYAARGGNTIYF TGTGCCAGCAGTGAATACGCGGCTAGAGGGGGAAACACCATATATTTT
TRBJ2-3 TRBD2 TRBV14 . CASSPRTSGRAIDTQYF TGTGCCAGCAGCCCCCGGACTAGCGGGAGGGCCATAGATACGCAGTATTTT
TRBJ1-2 . TRBV19 once CASFSGEYGYTF TGTGCCAGTTTTTCGGGGGAGTATGGCTACACCTTC
TRBJ2-5 TRBD2 TRBV5-6 . CASSLATSGKETQYF TGTGCCAGCAGCTTGGCGACTAGCGGGAAAGAGACCCAGTACTTC
TRBJ2-7 TRBD1 TRBV13 . CASSLGFQGAASYEQYF TGTGCCAGCAGCTTAGGCTTCCAGGGGGCAGCATCCTACGAGCAGTACTTC
TRBJ1-3 . TRBV30 . CAWTAIGGSGNTIYF TGTGCCTGGACCGCCATCGGGGGCTCTGGAAACACCATATATTTT
TRBJ2-2 TRBD1 TRBV4-3 . CASSQDWATGSNTGELFF TGCGCCAGCAGCCAAGATTGGGCGACAGGGTCGAACACCGGGGAGCTGTTTTTT
TRBJ1-1 . TRBV30 . CAWTHGGEAFF TGTGCCTGGACCCACGGAGGGGAAGCTTTCTTT
TRBJ1-1 . TRBV2 . CASKDGRTSEAFF TGTGCCAGCAAAGATGGGCGGACAAGCGAAGCTTTCTTT
TRBJ1-1 . TRBV5-1 . CASTLGGQYTEAFF TGCGCCAGCACTCTTGGTGGTCAGTACACTGAAGCTTTCTTT
TRBJ1-3 . TRBV6-5 . CASSYSWALSGNTIYF TGTGCCAGCAGTTACTCGTGGGCCCTCTCTGGAAACACCATATATTTT
TRBJ2-7 . TRBV7-9 . CASSWGQGVYEQYF TGTGCCAGCAGCTGGGGGCAGGGAGTCTACGAGCAGTACTTC
TRBJ2-1 TRBD2 TRBV2 . CASSASSGLAVYNEQFF TGTGCCAGCAGTGCTTCCTCGGGACTAGCGGTGTACAATGAGCAGTTCTTC
TRBJ2-2 TRBD2 TRBV28 . CAVGVGGSTGELFF TGTGCCGTGGGGGTCGGCGGGAGTACCGGGGAGCTGTTTTTT
TRBJ1-1 . TRBV6-5 . CASSYSAEGSTEAFF TGTGCCAGCAGTTACTCCGCGGAGGGGTCCACTGAAGCTTTCTTT
TRBJ1-2 . TRBV28 once CASFFSQNYGYTF TGTGCCAGCTTCTTCTCTCAGAACTATGGCTACACCTTC
TRBJ2-5 . TRBV5-1 . CASSLPREQETQYF TGCGCCAGCAGCTTGCCGAGGGAACAAGAGACCCAGTACTTC
TRBJ2-7 TRBD1 TRBV7-2 . CASSLARDRGAYEQYF TGTGCCAGCAGCTTAGCTCGGGACAGGGGAGCCTACGAGCAGTACTTC
TRBJ2-3 . TRBV24-1 . CATSEGSTDTQYF TGTGCCACCAGTGAGGGCAGCACAGATACGCAGTATTTT
TRBJ2-2 . TRBV24-1 . CATSFKNTGELFF TGTGCCACCAGTTTCAAGAACACCGGGGAGCTGTTTTTT
TRBJ2-7 TRBD2 TRBV7-7 few CASSSGLAGVTEQYF TGTGCTAGCAGCTCCGGACTAGCGGGAGTCACCGAGCAGTACTTC
TRBJ2-3 TRBD2 TRBV7-9 . CASSLVSSGTDTQYF TGTGCCAGCAGCTTAGTTTCTAGCGGGACAGATACGCAGTATTTT
TRBJ2-7 TRBD1 TRBV6-1 many CASSELRGQGYEQYF TGTGCCAGCAGTGAACTACGGGGACAGGGCTACGAGCAGTACTTC
TRBJ2-3 TRBD1 TRBV19 . CASSHSRDRGLDPTDTQYF TGTGCCAGTAGCCACTCCCGGGACAGGGGCCTAGACCCCACAGATACGCAGTATTTT
TRBJ2-1 . TRBV7-9 . CASSLGTGVNEQFF TGTGCCAGCAGCTTAGGAACAGGTGTCAATGAGCAGTTCTTC
TRBJ2-7 TRBD1 TRBV27 . CASSFMGQGAYEQYF TGTGCCAGCAGTTTTATGGGACAGGGGGCGTACGAGCAGTACTTC
TRBJ2-1 . TRBV6-6 few CASSEGLNSYNEQFF TGTGCCAGCAGCGAGGGACTCAACTCCTACAATGAGCAGTTCTTC
TRBJ1-1 TRBD1 TRBV19 . CASSITGGTEAFF TGTGCCAGTAGTATCACAGGGGGCACTGAAGCTTTCTTT
TRBJ2-6 . TRBV7-9 . CASSPFPSGANVLTF TGTGCCAGCAGCCCCTTCCCCTCTGGGGCCAACGTCCTGACTTTC
TRBJ2-5 . TRBV18 . CASSPNGGWRQETQYF TGTGCCAGCTCACCTAATGGAGGATGGCGTCAAGAGACCCAGTACTTC
TRBJ1-3 TRBD1 TRBV11-2 . CASSSKTGGQDTIYF TGTGCCAGCAGCTCCAAAACAGGGGGCCAGGACACCATATATTTT
TRBJ1-6 . TRBV10-2 . CASSELSTGRTNSPLHF TGCGCCAGCAGTGAGTTGTCTACGGGCAGGACTAATTCGCCCCTCCACTTT
TRBJ1-2 . TRBV6-5 . CASSYREGSYYGYTF TGTGCCAGCAGTTACCGGGAGGGATCCTACTATGGCTACACCTTC
TRBJ2-1 TRBD2 TRBV3-1/TRBV3-2 . CASGGRLAGGHEQFF TGTGCCAGCGGAGGCCGACTAGCGGGAGGCCATGAGCAGTTCTTC
TRBJ2-1 . TRBV7-2 . CASSSPRTTAREEQFF TGTGCCAGCAGCTCCCCGAGAACGACAGCGCGGGAAGAGCAGTTCTTC